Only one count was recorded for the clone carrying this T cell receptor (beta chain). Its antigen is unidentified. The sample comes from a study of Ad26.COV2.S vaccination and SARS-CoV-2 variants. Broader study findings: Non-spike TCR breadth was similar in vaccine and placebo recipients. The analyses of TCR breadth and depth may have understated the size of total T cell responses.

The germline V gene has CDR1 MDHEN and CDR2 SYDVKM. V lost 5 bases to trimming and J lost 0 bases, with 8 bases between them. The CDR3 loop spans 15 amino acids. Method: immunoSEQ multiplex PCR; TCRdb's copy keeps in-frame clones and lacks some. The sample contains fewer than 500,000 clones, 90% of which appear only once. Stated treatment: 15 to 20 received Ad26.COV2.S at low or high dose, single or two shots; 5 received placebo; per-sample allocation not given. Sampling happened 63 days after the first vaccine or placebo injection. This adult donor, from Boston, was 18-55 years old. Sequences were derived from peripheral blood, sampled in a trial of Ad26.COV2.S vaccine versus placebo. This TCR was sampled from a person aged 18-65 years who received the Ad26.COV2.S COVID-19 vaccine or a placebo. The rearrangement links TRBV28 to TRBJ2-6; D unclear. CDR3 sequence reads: CASSPPVSGANVLTF. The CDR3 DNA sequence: TGTGCCAGCAGTCCACCTGTCTCTGGGGCCAACGTCCTGACTTTC.